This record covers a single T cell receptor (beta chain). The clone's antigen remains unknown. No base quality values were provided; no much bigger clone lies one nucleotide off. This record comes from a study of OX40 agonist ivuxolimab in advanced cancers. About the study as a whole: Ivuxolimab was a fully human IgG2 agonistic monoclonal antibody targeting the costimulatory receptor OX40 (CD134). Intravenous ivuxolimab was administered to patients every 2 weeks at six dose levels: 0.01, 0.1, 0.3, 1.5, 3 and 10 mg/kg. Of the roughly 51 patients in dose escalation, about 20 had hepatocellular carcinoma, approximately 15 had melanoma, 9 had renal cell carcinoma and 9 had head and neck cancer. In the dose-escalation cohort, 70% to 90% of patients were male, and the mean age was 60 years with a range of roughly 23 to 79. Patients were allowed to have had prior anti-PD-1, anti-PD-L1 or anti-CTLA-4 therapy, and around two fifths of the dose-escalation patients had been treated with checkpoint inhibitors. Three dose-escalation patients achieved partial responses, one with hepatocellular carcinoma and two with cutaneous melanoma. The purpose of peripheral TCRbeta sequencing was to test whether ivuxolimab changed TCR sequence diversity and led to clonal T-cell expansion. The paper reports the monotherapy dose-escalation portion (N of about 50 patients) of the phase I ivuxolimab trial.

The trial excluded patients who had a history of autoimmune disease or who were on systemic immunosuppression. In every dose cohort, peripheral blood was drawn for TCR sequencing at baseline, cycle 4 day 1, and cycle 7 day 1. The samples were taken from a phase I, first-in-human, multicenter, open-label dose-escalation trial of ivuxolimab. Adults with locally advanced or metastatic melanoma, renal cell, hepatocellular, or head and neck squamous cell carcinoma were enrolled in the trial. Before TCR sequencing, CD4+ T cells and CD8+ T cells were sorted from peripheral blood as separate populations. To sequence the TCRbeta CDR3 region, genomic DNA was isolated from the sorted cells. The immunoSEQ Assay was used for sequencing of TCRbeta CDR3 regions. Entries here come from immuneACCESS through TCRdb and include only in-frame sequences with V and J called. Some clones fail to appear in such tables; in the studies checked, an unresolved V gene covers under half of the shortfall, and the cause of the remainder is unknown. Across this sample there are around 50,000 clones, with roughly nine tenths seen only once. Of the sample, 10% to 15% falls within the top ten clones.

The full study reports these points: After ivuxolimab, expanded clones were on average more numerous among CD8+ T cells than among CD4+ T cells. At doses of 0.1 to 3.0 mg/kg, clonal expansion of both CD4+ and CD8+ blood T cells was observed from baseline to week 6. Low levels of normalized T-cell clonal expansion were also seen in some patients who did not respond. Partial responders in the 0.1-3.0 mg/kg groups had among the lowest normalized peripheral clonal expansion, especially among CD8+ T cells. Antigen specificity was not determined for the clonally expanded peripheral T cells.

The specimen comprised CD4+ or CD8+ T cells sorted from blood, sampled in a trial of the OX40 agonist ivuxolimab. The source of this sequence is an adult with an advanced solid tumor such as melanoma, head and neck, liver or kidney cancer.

The nucleotides read TGTGCCAGCAGCTTAGACACAGGGGCTGGAAACACCATATATTTT. Its amino acids are CASSLDTGAGNTIYF. The chain couples TRBV5-6 to TRBJ1-3, and 7 bases in between align with TRBD1. CDR1 SGHDT and CDR2 YYEEEE are derived from the germline V gene. The junction shows trimming of 2 bases on V and 2 bases on J, and the gene matches do not reach 4 bases of it. From cysteine to phenylalanine, the CDR3 is 15 amino acids long. The retained sequence is limited to the CDR3, 45 bases, with the frame set at the first base.